This T cell receptor (beta chain) emerged from a study of blood T cell repertoires in COVID-19. Germline lookup yields CDR1 PRHDT and CDR2 FYEKMQ (reference sequence). Trimming took off 5 bases at V and 7 bases at J, with 18 bases between the two ends. CDR3 size: 14 residues. Libraries were prepared by immunoSEQ multiplex PCR; TCRdb keeps only in-frame clonotypes and omits some of them. Here the sample spans approximately 70,000 clones, more than 70% being singletons. This chain links TRBV13 with TRBJ2-7; TRBD1 might be the D (6 bases). Sequences were obtained from peripheral blood. The sequence was collected from a human donor in a cohort sampled during active COVID-19. The CDR3 protein is CASSLGPRRGEQYV. The CDR3 coding sequence is TGTGCCAGCAGCCTCGGGCCACGAAGGGGGGAGCAGTACGTC.